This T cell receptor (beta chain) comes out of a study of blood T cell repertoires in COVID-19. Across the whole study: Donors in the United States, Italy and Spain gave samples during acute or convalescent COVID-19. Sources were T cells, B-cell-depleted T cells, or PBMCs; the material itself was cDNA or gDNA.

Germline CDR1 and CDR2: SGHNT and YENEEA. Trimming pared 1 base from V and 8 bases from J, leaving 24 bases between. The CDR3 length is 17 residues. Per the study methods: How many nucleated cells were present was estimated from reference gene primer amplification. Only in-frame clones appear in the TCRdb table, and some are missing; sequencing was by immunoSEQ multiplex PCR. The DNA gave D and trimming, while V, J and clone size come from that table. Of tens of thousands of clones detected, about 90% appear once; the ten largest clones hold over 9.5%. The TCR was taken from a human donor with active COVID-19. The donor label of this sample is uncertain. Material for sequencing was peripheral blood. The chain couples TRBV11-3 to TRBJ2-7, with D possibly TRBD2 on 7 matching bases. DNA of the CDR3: TGTGCCAGCAGCTTAGTTGGTGCGGGGGCACTGTCCGGGCAGCAGTACTTC. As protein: CASSLVGAGALSGQQYF.